Below are 8 T cell receptor beta chains sequenced from a single sample in a study of long-term antiretroviral therapy in people with HIV. Run at survey level, the immunoSEQ assay was version v3.0. Using immunoSEQ multiplex PCR, the repertoire was profiled, and TCRdb retains in-frame clones only, with some absent. The table shows 20,000 to 25,000 clones, with about 88% occurring only once. This specimen consisted of unsorted PBMCs, obtained 0.6 years after starting antiretroviral therapy. The receptors here all came from a man aged 60 to 75 with HIV.

This chain connects TRBV4-1 to TRBJ1-2, with D hard to call. The CDR3 runs 16 residues. The germline V and J ends were trimmed by 0 bases and 0 bases, with 11 bases remaining between them. Germline V gene lookup returns CDR1 MGHRA and CDR2 YSYEKL. The CDR3 protein is CASSQEVDGANYGYTF. DNA for the CDR3: TGCGCCAGCAGCCAAGAAGTGGATGGAGCTAACTATGGCTACACCTTC.

The J gene is TRBJ1-1, the V gene TRBV10-3; no firm D call. V was trimmed by 2 bases and J by 0 bases, leaving 4 bases between them. CDR3 length: 13 amino acids. CDR1 and CDR2 (germline): ENHRY, SYGVKD. The CDR3 loop is CAISERMNTEAFF. CDR3 DNA: TGTGCCATCAGTGAGAGAATGAACACTGAAGCTTTCTTT.

The chain is built from TRBV5-6 and TRBJ2-3; D remains unclear. The CDR3 runs 13 residues. The germline CDR1 and CDR2 sequences are SGHDT and YYEEEE. The V gene lost 0 bases and the J gene lost 6 bases, with 8 bases spanning the gap. CDR3 amino acids: CASSLAAVDTQYF. The CDR3 DNA reads as TGTGCCAGCAGCTTGGCTGCCGTCGATACGCAGTATTTT.

This chain connects TRBV27 to TRBJ1-2, with a possible D match to TRBD1 (5 bases). V was trimmed by 0 bases and J by 2 bases, leaving 10 bases between them. The CDR3 has 15 amino acids. Germline V gene data show CDR1 as MNHEY and CDR2 as SMNVEV (reference sequence). The CDR3 region has the DNA TGTGCCAGCAGTTTATCGGGGTGGGGGAACTATGGCTACACCTTC. This translates into CASSLSGWGNYGYTF.

This chain connects TRBV7-3 to TRBJ2-3, with 9 bases fitting TRBD2. Germline loops: CDR1 SGHTA, CDR2 FQGTGA. The CDR3 has 15 amino acids. Trimming at V came to 2 bases and at J to 4 bases, leaving 4 bases not matched to a gene. The CDR3 DNA reads as TGTGCCAGCAGCTTAGGGCGGGGGGGCGCAGATACGCAGTATTTT. This codes for CASSLGRGGADTQYF.

This clone occurred a few times. The rearrangement joins TRBV27 to TRBJ2-7; D perhaps matches TRBD2 (6 bases). CDR3 length: 15 amino acids. The germline V gene encodes CDR1 MNHEY and CDR2 SMNVEV (reference sequence). Trimming cost V 2 bases and J 2 bases, with 13 bases left between them. The CDR3 coding sequence is TGTGCCAGCAGTTTAAGGCTAGCGTTGGCCTACGAGCAGTACTTC. It yields the protein CASSLRLALAYEQYF.

The rearrangement joins TRBV19 to TRBJ1-5; 9 bases are shared with TRBD1. V gave up 3 bases and J gave up 5 bases; unmatched junction bases: 5. The CDR3 is 15 amino acids. Germline V CDR1 and CDR2: LNHDA, SQIVND (reference sequence). The CDR3 DNA reads as TGTGCCAGTAGTATGGGGGACAGGGAATATCAGCCCCAGCATTTT. Translated: CASSMGDREYQPQHF.

CDR3 sequence reads: CASSLAGTDRNTEAFF. CDR3 nucleotide sequence: TGCGCCAGCAGCTTGGCCGGGACAGATAGAAACACTGAAGCTTTCTTT. The chain joins TRBV5-1 to TRBJ1-1, with 7 bases fitting TRBD1. V was pared by 0 bases and J by 2 bases, with 7 bases of the junction left unmatched. Germline V gene sequence: CDR1 SGHRS, CDR2 YFSETQ. The length of the CDR3 is 16 residues.